These 10 T cell receptor beta chains share one sample of origin, sequenced in a study of metastatic and nonmetastatic thyroid tumors. TCRdb re-called clones from the PCR reads using MiXCR. There are tens of thousands of clones in the sample; approximately 20% occur only once, and approximately 3.6% lies in the top ten. All patients were untreated before thyroid surgery. The material sequenced was blood. These receptors all stem from a male donor with papillary thyroid cancer or a benign thyroid nodule (not recorded which). Some clones in this sample may be carry-over from other donors' samples.

The V call is TRBV5-1, the J call TRBJ1-6; D call uncertain. This CDR3 has 15 residues. The germline V gene has CDR1 SGHRS and CDR2 YFSETQ. Trimming removed 4 bases from V and 7 bases from J, with 15 bases in between. Here the CDR3 reads CASSVSSVGNSPLHF. Here the CDR3 DNA reads TGCGCCAGCAGCGTGTCCTCAGTGGGGAATTCACCCCTCCACTTT.

This clone came up a few times. Without the conserved terminal phenylalanine or tryptophan, this CDR3 likely stems from a read error. The chain links TRBV27 to TRBJ2-7; D possibly corresponds to TRBD1 (5 bases). Germline V gene data show CDR1 as MNHEY and CDR2 as SMNVEV (reference sequence). The V end was cut by 9 bases, the J end by 0 bases, with 15 bases between. The CDR3 sequence is 14 residues long. CDR3: CASSEQESSYEQYS. The CDR3 DNA follows: TGTGCCAGTTCGGAACAGGAGAGCTCCTACGAGCAGTACTCC.

By share, this clone counts as medium-sized. The chain has TRBV4-1 and TRBJ1-2; D is undetermined. The length of the CDR3 is 15 residues. Germline V gives CDR1 MGHRA, CDR2 YSYEKL. V was pared by 4 bases and J by 0 bases, with 12 bases between. CDR3 in amino acids: CASSPRPESNYGYTF. The CDR3 bases are TGCGCCAGCAGCCCCCGACCAGAATCTAACTATGGCTACACCTTC.

As concerns this clone: Its ends do not fully match the called genes, so a read error is possible. The same CDR3 also results from other DNA sequences found in this sample. This chain joins TRBV5-1 and TRBJ2-7, with D unclear. CDR3 length equals 12 residues. From germline, CDR1 is SGHRS and CDR2 YFSETQ. The CDR3 spells CASSLSGDEQYF. In DNA form, the CDR3 reads TGCGCCAGCAGCTTGTCCGGCGACGAGCAATACTTC.

The genes are TRBV3-1 and TRBJ2-7; no clear D. Per germline, CDR1 LGHDT and CDR2 YNNKEL (reference sequence). The CDR3 extends over 14 amino acids. Trimming cost V 0 bases and J 0 bases, with 6 bases left between them. The CDR3 is CASSQEELSYEQYF. DNA of the CDR3: TGTGCCAGCAGCCAAGAGGAGCTCTCCTACGAGCAGTACTTC.

The sample holds many counts of this clone. This chain uses TRBV15 with TRBJ1-2; D may be TRBD1 (5 bases). The germline V gene encodes CDR1 LNHNV and CDR2 YYDKDF (reference sequence). This CDR3 has 14 amino acids. The V end was cut by 0 bases, the J end by 2 bases, with 7 bases between. The CDR3 DNA reads as TGTGCCACCAGCAGAGATAGGGGCAACTATGGCTACACCTTC. The encoded protein is CATSRDRGNYGYTF.

This clone was counted many times. The genes are TRBV7-8 and TRBJ2-1; 14 nucleotides match TRBD2. The V gene's germline CDR1 is SGHVS and CDR2 FQNEAQ. The V segment lost 5 bases and the J segment 1 base; nucleotides outside the gene matches: 13. The CDR3 runs to 20 residues. The CDR3 is CASSNYSGTSGSLSYNEQFF. The CDR3 region has the DNA TGTGCCAGCAGCAACTATTCCGGGACTAGCGGGAGTCTGTCCTACAATGAGCAGTTCTTC.

This clone was counted ten times or more. The chain joins TRBV3-1 to TRBJ2-7; D gene ambiguous. The CDR3 runs 15 residues. The V gene's germline CDR1 is LGHDT and CDR2 YNNKEL (reference sequence). V gave up 3 bases and J gave up 5 bases, with 17 bases separating them. The CDR3 DNA is TGTGCCAGCAGCCACGGTGCAGCGTTGCTGGACGAGCAGTACTTC. Amino acids: CASSHGAALLDEQYF.

This clone was observed many times. Since a much larger clone is just one base distant, this may be a read error. The conserved closing phenylalanine or tryptophan is absent in this CDR3, likely reflecting a read error. The CDR3 sequence is CASRTQTGVQPQHL. CDR3 nucleotide sequence: TGTGCCAGCAGGACCCAGACAGGGGTTCAGCCCCAGCATCTT. V is TRBV2 and J is TRBJ1-5; 8 nucleotides align to TRBD1. The CDR3 has 14 amino acids. Germline trimming cut 6 bases from V and 6 bases from J; bases unmatched to any gene: 7. Looked up from germline, CDR1 is SNHLY and CDR2 is FYNNEI.

Notes on this clone: This may be a read error: a much more frequent sequence differs by one nucleotide. The chain's CDR3 is CASSPRSGQGERETQYF. The CDR3 coding sequence is TGTGCCAGCAGCCCCCGCTCGGGACAGGGGGAGCGAGAGACCCAGTACTTC. The J gene is TRBJ2-5, the V gene TRBV3-1, with 11 bases that match TRBD1. The V segment lost 4 bases and the J segment 4 bases; nucleotides outside the gene matches: 11. Germline CDR1 and CDR2: LGHDT and YNNKEL (reference sequence). The CDR3 consists of 17 residues.